A selection of T cell receptor beta chains follows, all from one sample in a study of CD8 T cells in Susac syndrome. One entry per CDR3 protein, called by TCRdb with MiXCR from the immunoSEQ multiplex PCR reads. The sample gives around 150,000 distinct CDR3 sequences, about 93% of which show up once; 0.27% is in the top ten. Sequencing input: CD8+ T cells from PBMCs. These receptors were obtained from a human donor in good health. Each CDR3 is given with its conserved first and last residue. D genes are given only for firm matches. For some rows the clone size is stated as once, few or many, or as a class when expanded; others skip it.

v_call: TRBV29-1
clone_size: .
j_call: TRBJ2-3
d_call: TRBD1
cdr3_nt: TGCAGCGTTGAGACAGGGGGACTCACAGATACGCAGTATTTT
cdr3_aa: CSVETGGLTDTQYF

v_call: TRBV4-1
clone_size: .
j_call: TRBJ1-2
d_call: TRBD1
cdr3_nt: TGCGCCAGCAGCCAAAGTTTAGGGACAGTCTATGGCTACACCTTC
cdr3_aa: CASSQSLGTVYGYTF

v_call: TRBV20-1
clone_size: once
j_call: TRBJ2-1
d_call: .
cdr3_nt: TGCAGTGTGGCAGAGGGGAACAATGAGCAGTTCTTC
cdr3_aa: CSVAEGNNEQFF

v_call: TRBV20-1
clone_size: .
j_call: TRBJ2-5
d_call: .
cdr3_nt: TGCAGTGCTGGGATAACTACGTACCAAGAGACCCAGTACTTC
cdr3_aa: CSAGITTYQETQYF

v_call: TRBV28
clone_size: .
j_call: TRBJ2-1
d_call: TRBD2
cdr3_nt: TGTGCCAGCAAACTAGCGGGAGACTATGAGCAGTTCTTC
cdr3_aa: CASKLAGDYEQFF

v_call: TRBV9
clone_size: .
j_call: TRBJ1-1
d_call: .
cdr3_nt: TGTGCCAGCAGCGTAGAGGGGGGCCCTAACACTGAAGCTTTCTTT
cdr3_aa: CASSVEGGPNTEAFF

v_call: TRBV29-1
clone_size: .
j_call: TRBJ2-2
d_call: .
cdr3_nt: TGCAGCGTTGATTCTGGGCCGAGGACCGGGGAGCTGTTTTTT
cdr3_aa: CSVDSGPRTGELFF

v_call: TRBV27
clone_size: .
j_call: TRBJ1-2
d_call: TRBD1
cdr3_nt: TGTGCCAGCAGTGCGACAGGGCCGAACTATGGCTACACCTTC
cdr3_aa: CASSATGPNYGYTF

v_call: TRBV30
clone_size: .
j_call: TRBJ2-7
d_call: TRBD1
cdr3_nt: TGTGCCTGGAAGGGGACAGAGACCTACGAGCAGTACTTC
cdr3_aa: CAWKGTETYEQYF

v_call: TRBV7-2
clone_size: .
j_call: TRBJ2-5
d_call: .
cdr3_nt: TGTGCCAGCAGCCTTCCGGGACCCCCGGTGGAAAAGACCCAGTACTTC
cdr3_aa: CASSLPGPPVEKTQYF

v_call: TRBV3-1
clone_size: .
j_call: TRBJ2-7
d_call: .
cdr3_nt: TGTGCCAGCAGCCAAGCTCGGGAATACGAGCAGTACTTC
cdr3_aa: CASSQAREYEQYF

v_call: TRBV29-1
clone_size: .
j_call: TRBJ1-5
d_call: TRBD1
cdr3_nt: TGCAGCGCCTATACAGGGGGCTACAATCAGCCCCAGCATTTT
cdr3_aa: CSAYTGGYNQPQHF

v_call: TRBV7-9
clone_size: .
j_call: TRBJ2-2
d_call: .
cdr3_nt: TGTGCCAGCAGCTCGACAGACATCGCGAACACCGGGGAGCTGTTTTTT
cdr3_aa: CASSSTDIANTGELFF

v_call: TRBV24-1
clone_size: .
j_call: TRBJ2-1
d_call: .
cdr3_nt: TGTGCCACCAGTGATTTAGGGAATGAGCAGTTCTTC
cdr3_aa: CATSDLGNEQFF

v_call: TRBV9
clone_size: .
j_call: TRBJ1-3
d_call: TRBD1
cdr3_nt: TGTGCCAGCAGCGTAGGGGGACAGGGCTTGGAAAACACCATATATTTT
cdr3_aa: CASSVGGQGLENTIYF

v_call: TRBV30
clone_size: .
j_call: TRBJ1-1
d_call: TRBD1
cdr3_nt: TGTGCCTGGAGGAAGGGGACAGGGGGCGCCGGGACTGAAGCTTTCTTT
cdr3_aa: CAWRKGTGGAGTEAFF

v_call: TRBV10-3
clone_size: .
j_call: TRBJ1-2
d_call: .
cdr3_nt: TGTGCCATCAGTGAGTCAGGCACCCCCTATGGCTACACCTTC
cdr3_aa: CAISESGTPYGYTF

v_call: TRBV15
clone_size: once
j_call: TRBJ2-7
d_call: TRBD1
cdr3_nt: TGTGCCACCAGCAGAATCGGGGACAGGACCTACGAGCAGTACTTC
cdr3_aa: CATSRIGDRTYEQYF

v_call: TRBV27
clone_size: .
j_call: TRBJ1-1
d_call: .
cdr3_nt: TGTGCCAGCAGGGCCAACACTGAAGCTTTCTTT
cdr3_aa: CASRANTEAFF

v_call: TRBV4-3
clone_size: .
j_call: TRBJ1-2
d_call: .
cdr3_nt: TGCGCCAGCAGCCAAGTCCTACGCGAGTCGAGCGGAAGCTACACCTTC
cdr3_aa: CASSQVLRESSGSYTF

v_call: TRBV14
clone_size: .
j_call: TRBJ2-1
d_call: .
cdr3_nt: TGTGCCAGCAGCCAACGGGACTTCCCCAATGAGCAGTTCTTC
cdr3_aa: CASSQRDFPNEQFF

v_call: TRBV13
clone_size: .
j_call: TRBJ2-1
d_call: TRBD2
cdr3_nt: TGTGCCAGCAGCTTTCGGGGGGGTACAAACAATGAGCAGTTCTTC
cdr3_aa: CASSFRGGTNNEQFF

v_call: TRBV2
clone_size: .
j_call: TRBJ2-1
d_call: TRBD2
cdr3_nt: TGTGCCAGCAGTGATCCGGCAGCGGGGGACTCCTACAATGAGCAGTTCTTC
cdr3_aa: CASSDPAAGDSYNEQFF

v_call: TRBV9
clone_size: few
j_call: TRBJ2-2
d_call: .
cdr3_nt: TGTGCCAGCAGTGCCTTCACCGGGGAGCTGTTTTTT
cdr3_aa: CASSAFTGELFF

v_call: TRBV7-8
clone_size: .
j_call: TRBJ2-3
d_call: TRBD2
cdr3_nt: TGTGCCAGCAGCTTAGTAGCGGGAGGTCAGACAGATACGCAGTATTTT
cdr3_aa: CASSLVAGGQTDTQYF

v_call: TRBV3-1
clone_size: .
j_call: TRBJ2-1
d_call: TRBD2
cdr3_nt: TGTGCCAGCAGCCAAGATGGGGGGACTAGCGACAATGAGCAGTTCTTC
cdr3_aa: CASSQDGGTSDNEQFF

v_call: TRBV7-8
clone_size: .
j_call: TRBJ2-5
d_call: TRBD2
cdr3_nt: TGTGCCAGCAGCCGGACTAGCGGGATAGCGACGGAGACCCAGTACTTC
cdr3_aa: CASSRTSGIATETQYF

v_call: TRBV19
clone_size: .
j_call: TRBJ2-7
d_call: TRBD1
cdr3_nt: TGTGCCAGTAGTATTGGACAGGGGAACGAGCAGTACTTC
cdr3_aa: CASSIGQGNEQYF

v_call: TRBV4-3
clone_size: .
j_call: TRBJ2-7
d_call: .
cdr3_nt: TGCGCCAGCAGCCAAGACACCGGGGCCTACGAGCAGTACTTC
cdr3_aa: CASSQDTGAYEQYF

v_call: TRBV27
clone_size: .
j_call: TRBJ1-2
d_call: .
cdr3_nt: TGTGCCAGCAGCTCTTCCTTAGGGCGGGGGGTCTATGGCTACACCTTC
cdr3_aa: CASSSSLGRGVYGYTF

v_call: TRBV7-9
clone_size: .
j_call: TRBJ2-5
d_call: .
cdr3_nt: TGTGCCAGCAGCTTCGCTCACGAAGAGACCCAGTACTTC
cdr3_aa: CASSFAHEETQYF

v_call: TRBV7-9
clone_size: .
j_call: TRBJ2-7
d_call: .
cdr3_nt: TGTGCCAGCAGCTTCCCCATGGGCTACCACGAGCAGTACTTC
cdr3_aa: CASSFPMGYHEQYF

v_call: TRBV29-1
clone_size: .
j_call: TRBJ2-1
d_call: .
cdr3_nt: TGCAGCGTTGAAGGTCTCTCCGGCTACAATGAGCAGTTCTTC
cdr3_aa: CSVEGLSGYNEQFF

v_call: TRBV6-5
clone_size: .
j_call: TRBJ2-1
d_call: .
cdr3_nt: TGTGCCAGCAGTTACTCCTTATCCTACAATGAGCAGTTCTTC
cdr3_aa: CASSYSLSYNEQFF

v_call: TRBV27
clone_size: .
j_call: TRBJ2-1
d_call: TRBD2
cdr3_nt: TGTGCCAGCAGTTTTCGTATCAGCGGGAGGTTAGACAATGAGCAGTTCTTC
cdr3_aa: CASSFRISGRLDNEQFF

v_call: TRBV12-3/TRBV12-4
clone_size: .
j_call: TRBJ2-6
d_call: TRBD2
cdr3_nt: TGTGCCAGCAGTCCAGAAGGAGGACTAGCGCATTACTCTGGGGCCAACGTCCTGACTTTC
cdr3_aa: CASSPEGGLAHYSGANVLTF

v_call: TRBV15
clone_size: few
j_call: TRBJ1-1
d_call: .
cdr3_nt: TGTGCCACCAGCAGAGCGTTTACAGGCAATCTAAAAGACACTGAAGCTTTCTTT
cdr3_aa: CATSRAFTGNLKDTEAFF

v_call: TRBV2
clone_size: .
j_call: TRBJ2-7
d_call: TRBD1
cdr3_nt: TGTGCCAGTTCCGACAGGGCCACCTACGAGCAGTACTTC
cdr3_aa: CASSDRATYEQYF

v_call: TRBV7-9
clone_size: .
j_call: TRBJ2-1
d_call: .
cdr3_nt: TGTGCCAGCAGCTTAGGGAGGCTTGAGCAGTTCTTC
cdr3_aa: CASSLGRLEQFF

v_call: TRBV27
clone_size: .
j_call: TRBJ2-7
d_call: TRBD1
cdr3_nt: TGTGCCAGCAGTTTACCAGGGACAGGGGGGAACGAGCAGTACTTC
cdr3_aa: CASSLPGTGGNEQYF

v_call: TRBV6-6
clone_size: .
j_call: TRBJ2-7
d_call: .
cdr3_nt: TGTGCCAGCAGTTACTCGACTCGCTCCTACGAGCAGTACTTC
cdr3_aa: CASSYSTRSYEQYF

v_call: TRBV30
clone_size: .
j_call: TRBJ1-1
d_call: .
cdr3_nt: TGTGCCGTCAGGCCGCAGAACACTGAAGCTTTCTTT
cdr3_aa: CAVRPQNTEAFF